The 23 T cell receptor beta chains given below trace back to one sample, sequenced in a study of type 1 regulatory T cells (dated by TCRdb to the early 2020s). These receptors have no known antigen. TCRdb names Illumina MiSeq as the instrument used. TCRdb took the public reads, trimmed them with fastp at Q25, ran MiXCR for clone calling and kept in-frame beta chains. CDR3 protein duplicates are merged, each entry listing the most common genes and DNA. The sample table records about 42,000 distinct CDR3 sequences; 12% of these occur just once. The ten largest clones capture 8% to 8.5% of the sample. Sequencing was carried out using cultured non-Tr1 T cells, either the whole culture or a sorted T cell fraction (not recorded which). Explained via the paper, the cell subset or site label denotes: non-Tr1 population from the T-allo10 product. The source is a human donor in good health.

The rearrangement joins TRBV2 to TRBJ1-5; D is undetermined. The germline V gene encodes CDR1 SNHLY and CDR2 FYNNEI. The CDR3 runs 13 residues. Deletions cut 8 bases from V and 6 bases from J, with 14 bases between. The chain's CDR3 is CASGIWEGQPQHF. The CDR3 DNA is TGTGCCAGCGGTATATGGGAGGGTCAGCCCCAGCATTTT.

This clonotype was counted many times. The rearrangement uses TRBV5-6 and TRBJ1-2; no definite D call. The V end was cut by 4 bases, the J end by 6 bases, with 16 bases between. Germline V gene lookup returns CDR1 SGHDT and CDR2 YYEEEE. The CDR3 runs 14 residues. The CDR3 region is CASSPRAVYDGYTF. The CDR3 DNA reads TGTGCCAGCAGCCCGCGGGCAGTGTACGATGGCTACACCTTC.

This chain connects TRBV7-9 to TRBJ2-1; D not resolved. Between the trimmed V and J ends, which lost 1 base and 9 bases, there was a span of 10 bases. This CDR3 contains 13 residues. From germline, CDR1 is SEHNR and CDR2 FQNEAQ (reference sequence). DNA for the CDR3: TGTGCCAGCAGCTTAGATATCTCCCGTGAGCAGTTCTTC. Protein product: CASSLDISREQFF.

In this sample, this clonotype turned up many times. The chain couples TRBV5-1 to TRBJ1-5, with 9 bases lining up with TRBD1. The J segment lost 7 bases and the V segment lost 5 bases, leaving 7 bases of the junction unmatched. This CDR3 spans 14 amino acids. The V gene's germline CDR1 is SGHRS and CDR2 YFSETQ. The CDR3 spells CASSSGTGLQPQHF. Here the CDR3 DNA reads TGCGCCAGCAGTTCCGGGACAGGGTTACAGCCCCAGCATTTT. Using reference TRBV5-1 and TRBJ1-5 for the parts outside the CDR3, the full variable domain is KAGVTQTPRYLIKTRGQQVTLSCSPISGHRSVSWYQQTPGQGLQFLFEYFSETQRNKGNFPGRFSGRQFSNSRSEMNVSTLELGDSALYLCASSSGTGLQPQHFGDGTRLSIL.

This clonotype was seen ten or more times. The rearrangement uses TRBV9 and TRBJ2-7; D is ambiguous. Germline CDR1 is SGDLS and CDR2 is YYNGEE. V was shortened by 8 bases and J by 3 bases, with 15 bases between the two germline ends. This CDR3 comprises 13 residues. CDR3 sequence (DNA): TGTGCCAGTAGCCCTATTGGCGGCTACGAGCAGTACTTC. This gives the protein CASSPIGGYEQYF.

The chain recombines TRBV7-2 with TRBJ2-3; D is uncertain. The CDR3 totals 13 residues. CDR1 and CDR2 from the germline V gene are SGHTA and FQGNSA. Trimming removed 3 bases at V and 6 bases at J, with 10 bases between. The CDR3 sequence is CASSFASGDTQYF. The CDR3 nucleotides read TGTGCCAGCAGCTTTGCATCCGGGGATACGCAGTATTTT.

This clonotype occurred many times. This sequence joins TRBV2 and TRBJ2-7, with D perhaps TRBD2 (5 bases). V gave up 5 bases and J gave up 2 bases, with 13 bases separating them. CDR3 length equals 14 residues. The germline CDR1 and CDR2 sequences are SNHLY and FYNNEI. The CDR3, as DNA: TGTGCCAGCAGTCCACGGACTGTGACCTACGAGCAGTACTTC. Encoded protein: CASSPRTVTYEQYF.

This clonotype was seen ten or more times. The J gene is TRBJ2-1, the V gene TRBV2; 10 bases are a match to TRBD1. Germline-derived CDR1 and CDR2 are SNHLY and FYNNEI. The CDR3 consists of 20 residues. V trimming: 4 bases; J trimming: 2 bases; junction bases outside the gene matches: 17. The CDR3 here is CASSGGRDRGGGMAYNEQFF. The CDR3 region has the DNA TGTGCCAGCAGTGGGGGGCGGGACAGGGGTGGCGGGATGGCCTACAATGAGCAGTTCTTC. The complete variable domain, with remaining parts taken from reference TRBV2 and TRBJ2-1, reads EPEVTQTPSHQVTQMGQEVILRCVPISNHLYFYWYRQILGQKVEFLVSFYNNEISEKSEIFDDQFSVERPDGSNFTLKIRSTKLEDSAMYFCASSGGRDRGGGMAYNEQFFGPGTRLTVL.

This clonotype was detected ten times or more. J is TRBJ1-1 and V is TRBV6-6; no clear D. CDR3 length: 17 amino acids. The ends were cut back, 0 bases at V and 2 bases at J, with 16 bases in the middle. Germline V gene sequence: CDR1 MNHNY, CDR2 SVGAGI (reference sequence). CDR3 residues: CASSYSGLGGRNTEAFF. In nucleotides, the CDR3 is TGTGCCAGCAGTTACTCGGGCCTTGGTGGGAGAAACACTGAAGCTTTCTTT.

This clonotype was seen repeatedly, ten times or more. This rearrangement joins TRBV27 to TRBJ1-4; D is undetermined. Trimming pared 6 bases from V and 8 bases from J, leaving 16 bases between. Germline loops: CDR1 MNHEY, CDR2 SMNVEV (reference sequence). The CDR3 runs to 14 residues. CDR3 DNA: TGTGCCAGCAGCCAACGGATCCCAGAGGAAAAACTGTTTTTT. Translated, it gives CASSQRIPEEKLFF.

In this sample, this clonotype turned up many times. The genes are TRBV20-1 and TRBJ1-3; perhaps TRBD1 as D (6 bases). V shed 5 bases and J shed 0 bases, with 11 bases lying between them. This CDR3 has 14 amino acids. CDR1 DFQATT and CDR2 SNEGSKA come from the germline V gene (reference sequence). The CDR3 sequence is CSAARDNSGNTIYF. CDR3 coding DNA: TGCAGTGCTGCCCGGGACAACTCTGGAAACACCATATATTTT.

This clonotype was counted many times. The rearrangement links TRBV28 to TRBJ1-1, with D possibly TRBD1 on 6 matching bases. The CDR3 length is 14 residues. Trimming stripped 3 bases from V and 0 bases from J, with 8 bases between. The germline CDR1 and CDR2 sequences are MDHEN and SYDVKM. The CDR3 nucleotides read TGTGCCAGCAGTTTCGGACAGCTGAACACTGAAGCTTTCTTT. Amino acid sequence: CASSFGQLNTEAFF. Full variable domain (missing parts from reference TRBV28 and TRBJ1-1): DVKVTQSSRYLVKRTGEKVFLECVQDMDHENMFWYRQDPGLGLRLIYFSYDVKMKEKGDIPEGYSVSREKKERFSLILESASTNQTSMYLCASSFGQLNTEAFFGQGTRLTVV.

Comments on this clonotype: Mismatch with germline at one junction end may stem from a read error. The chain carries TRBV28 and TRBJ1-1, with TRBD1 as a possible D gene (5 bases). The CDR3 sequence is 16 residues long. CDR1 and CDR2 (germline): MDHEN, SYDVKM. The chain's CDR3 is CAGRLPRGSMNTEAFF. Written as DNA, the CDR3 is TGTGCCGGCAGACTCCCTCGGGGGAGCATGAACACTGAAGCTTTCTTT.

This clonotype was seen many times. The rearrangement uses TRBV29-1 and TRBJ2-3; the D gene is possibly TRBD2 (5 bases). The CDR3 is 12 residues long. Germline V gene data show CDR1 as SQVTM and CDR2 as ANQGSEA. Trimming shortened V by 4 bases and J by 8 bases, and 13 bases separated the two germline ends. CDR3 coding DNA: TGCAGCGTTGCCGAGGGAAAGGGTACGCAGTATTTT. Protein: CSVAEGKGTQYF.

Of note for this clonotype: One junction end disagrees with the germline gene, perhaps due to a read error. V is TRBV11-2 and J is TRBJ2-6; a weak D match, TRBD1 (6 bases). The CDR3 contains 15 residues. The germline CDR1 and CDR2 sequences are SGHAT and FQNNGV. The CDR3 sequence: CASSQGNSGDNVLTF. The CDR3 DNA is TGTGCCAGCAGCCAGGGGAACTCTGGGGACAACGTCCTGACTTTC. Full variable domain (rest looked up from reference TRBV11-2 and TRBJ2-6): EAGVAQSPRYKIIEKRQSVAFWCNPISGHATLYWYQQILGQGPKLLIQFQNNGVVDDSQLPKDRFSAERLKGVDSTLKIQPAKLEDSAVYLCASSQGNSGDNVLTFGAGSRLTVL.

In this sample, this clonotype is medium-sized. The chain has TRBV6-1 and TRBJ2-3, with 8 nucleotides matching TRBD2. Germline trimming cut 2 bases from V and 6 bases from J; bases unmatched to any gene: 10. CDR1 and CDR2 (germline): MNHNS, SASEGT. The CDR3 spans 16 residues. In DNA, the CDR3 is TGTGCCAGCAGTGAAATTTCCGGGAGGGCCAGGGATACGCAGTATTTT. This gives the protein CASSEISGRARDTQYF.

This clonotype appeared a few times. V usage is TRBV4-3 and J usage is TRBJ1-1, with D uncertain. CDR1 and CDR2 from the germline V gene are LGHNA and YSLEER. Trimming left V 0 bases short and J 5 bases short, with 7 bases between. The CDR3 sequence is 13 residues long. DNA for the CDR3: TGCGCCAGCAGCCAAGAGAGTCGAACTGAAGCTTTCTTT. Translating gives CASSQESRTEAFF.

This clonotype was counted at least ten times. CDR3 protein: CSARFGSKNIQYF. DNA of the CDR3: TGCAGTGCTCGGTTTGGTTCCAAAAACATTCAGTACTTC. This rearrangement joins TRBV20-1 to TRBJ2-4; no firm D call. Looked up from germline, CDR1 is DFQATT and CDR2 is SNEGSKA (reference sequence). The CDR3 loop spans 13 amino acids. V lost 5 bases and J 2 bases, leaving 10 bases between the germline ends.

This clonotype has a count of ten or more. The chain carries TRBV6-2 or TRBV6-3 and TRBJ2-1, with D uncertain. The V gene's germline CDR1 is MNHEY and CDR2 SVGEGT. This CDR3 spans 11 amino acids. Trimming stripped 1 base from V and 7 bases from J, with 2 bases between. CDR3 residues: CASSYLNEQFF. The CDR3 DNA is TGTGCCAGCAGTTACTTAAATGAGCAGTTCTTC.

Comments on this clonotype: This may arise from a read error, as a much more abundant clone is one base away. The chain has TRBV4-2 and TRBJ2-1, with 7 bases matching TRBD2. CDR1 is LGHNA, CDR2 YNFKEQ, per germline. The V and J ends lost 4 bases and 2 bases, in that order; junction bases with no gene match: 5. This CDR3 spans 15 amino acids. The CDR3: CASSPLASAYNEQFF. As DNA, the CDR3 is TGTGCCAGCAGCCCACTAGCGAGCGCCTACAATGAGCAGTTCTTC.

This clonotype was observed once. CDR3 residues: CSARDMVAGGESSYNEQFF. In DNA, the CDR3 is TGCAGTGCTAGAGATATGGTAGCGGGAGGGGAGAGCTCCTACAATGAGCAGTTCTTC. The rearrangement uses TRBV20-1 and TRBJ2-1; TRBD2 matches 11 bases. The V gene end was trimmed by 0 bases and the J gene end by 0 bases; junction bases not matched to a gene: 10. Germline lookup yields CDR1 DFQATT and CDR2 SNEGSKA (reference sequence). The CDR3 totals 19 residues.

The V and J genes are TRBV6-6 and TRBJ1-2; TRBD1 aligns across 9 bases. CDR1 MNHNY and CDR2 SVGAGI come from the germline V gene (reference sequence). There are 13 residues in the CDR3. Trimming took 10 bases from V and 8 from J; bases not matched to a gene: 11. The CDR3 coding sequence is TGTGCCATCACCAAACAGGGGGCAGGAGGCTACACCTTC. This encodes CAITKQGAGGYTF.

This clonotype was observed at least ten times. The V gene is TRBV20-1, the J gene TRBJ1-2; D gene ambiguous. The V end lost 6 bases, the J end lost 8 bases, and 13 bases lay between the germline ends. The CDR3 consists of 11 residues. Germline V gene data show CDR1 as DFQATT and CDR2 as SNEGSKA (reference sequence). The CDR3 here is CSAPLGLGYTF. For the CDR3, the DNA is TGCAGTGCCCCCCTAGGACTCGGCTACACCTTC.